One and the same sample provided the 23 T cell receptor beta chains below, sequenced in a study of blood T cell repertoires in COVID-19. Produced via immunoSEQ multiplex PCR; TCRdb's table is partial and in-frame only. The top ten clones hold around 2.1% of a sample with roughly 290,000 clones, approximately 83% of them seen once. Sequencing was carried out using peripheral blood. The source is a woman aged 25 to 39 who had recovered from COVID-19.

Points on this clone: Other DNA sequences from this sample encode an identical CDR3 as well. The chain links TRBV5-1 to TRBJ2-5, with TRBD1 as a possible D gene (6 bases). The CDR3 contains 13 residues. Germline-derived CDR1 and CDR2 are SGHRS and YFSETQ. V lost 2 bases, J lost 3 bases, and 8 bases lay in between. The CDR3 bases are TGCGCCAGCAGCTTAGGACAGAAAGAGACCCAGTACTTC. Encoded protein: CASSLGQKETQYF.

The rearrangement uses TRBV5-5 and TRBJ2-5; TRBD1 matches 7 bases. The CDR3 is 14 residues long. The V gene's germline CDR1 is SGHKS and CDR2 YYEKEE (reference sequence). The J segment lost 1 base and the V segment lost 4 bases, leaving 4 bases of the junction unmatched. This CDR3 is CASSPGTAQETQYF. CDR3 nucleotide sequence: TGTGCCAGCAGCCCTGGGACAGCCCAAGAGACCCAGTACTTC.

The J gene is TRBJ1-3, the V gene TRBV7-2, with a tentative D call TRBD1 (5 bases). Germline lookup yields CDR1 SGHTA and CDR2 FQGNSA. The germline V and J ends were trimmed by 5 bases and 0 bases, with 11 bases remaining between them. The CDR3 spans 15 residues. In nucleotides, the CDR3 is TGTGCCAGCAGCCAGGACATCTCCTCTGGAAACACCATATATTTT. It translates to CASSQDISSGNTIYF.

The rearrangement joins TRBV6-2 or TRBV6-3 to TRBJ2-7; possible D gene TRBD1, 5 bases. This CDR3 has 12 residues. Germline lookup yields CDR1 MNHEY and CDR2 SVGEGT. Trimming left V 5 bases short and J 4 bases short, with 9 bases between. CDR3: CASSVQGYEQYF. CDR3 sequence (DNA): TGTGCCAGCAGTGTCCAGGGTTACGAGCAGTACTTC.

This sequence joins TRBV6-6 and TRBJ1-4; D possibly corresponds to TRBD1 (6 bases). CDR3 length equals 14 residues. Trimming removed 7 bases from V and 7 bases from J, with 16 bases in between. Germline CDR1 and CDR2: MNHNY and SVGAGI (reference sequence). CDR3 DNA: TGTGCCAGCAACAGGGCAGGGGATAGTGAAAAACTGTTTTTT. Translated: CASNRAGDSEKLFF.

The chain couples TRBV7-9 to TRBJ2-3, with a possible D match to TRBD2 (6 bases). CDR3 length: 18 residues. Germline V CDR1 and CDR2: SEHNR, FQNEAQ (reference sequence). Deletions cut 0 bases from V and 2 bases from J, with 18 bases between. CDR3: CASSLATFRRGNTDTQYF. The CDR3 bases are TGTGCCAGCAGCTTAGCTACATTTCGGAGGGGTAACACAGATACGCAGTATTTT.

This clone was observed a few times. The chain has TRBV2 and TRBJ2-7; tentatively, D is TRBD1 (5 bases). The CDR3 is made up of 15 amino acids. The V gene's germline CDR1 is SNHLY and CDR2 FYNNEI. Deletions cut 2 bases from V and 0 bases from J, with 11 bases between. The CDR3 region is CASSEYAGISYEQYF. The CDR3 nucleotides are TGTGCCAGCAGTGAATACGCAGGGATCTCCTACGAGCAGTACTTC.

The chain links TRBV12-3 or TRBV12-4 to TRBJ1-1; no definite D call. The CDR3 is 13 amino acids. V was pared by 7 bases and J by 3 bases, with 12 bases between. CDR3 in amino acids: CASIKRSDTEAFF. CDR3 coding DNA: TGTGCCAGCATCAAGCGGAGTGACACTGAAGCTTTCTTT.

The rearrangement uses TRBV4-2 and TRBJ1-2, with TRBD1 identical over 7 bases. J lost 5 bases, V lost 1 base, and 19 bases had no gene match. CDR1 and CDR2 from the germline V gene are LGHNA and YNFKEQ. CDR3 size: 19 residues. The CDR3 DNA is TGTGCCAGCAGCCAAGTTGACCTGTTGACAGGGCCTAACGGGTATGGCTACACCTTC. Protein: CASSQVDLLTGPNGYGYTF.

The rearrangement uses TRBV28 and TRBJ1-5; weak D call: TRBD1 (6 bases). The CDR3 consists of 14 residues. The V gene lost 3 bases and the J gene lost 4 bases, with 10 bases spanning the gap. CDR1 is MDHEN and CDR2 is SYDVKM in the germline V gene. In DNA, the CDR3 is TGTGCCAGCAGTTTCCCAGGGGTGAATCAGCCCCAGCATTTT. It translates to CASSFPGVNQPQHF.

The chain links TRBV14 to TRBJ2-7; possibly TRBD1 for D (5 bases). The CDR3 totals 13 residues. Germline V CDR1 and CDR2: SGHDN, FVKESK. Trimming removed 1 base from V and 5 bases from J, with 9 bases in between. The CDR3 spells CASSQVWGHEQYF. The DNA of the CDR3 is TGTGCCAGCAGCCAAGTTTGGGGCCACGAGCAGTACTTC. The variable domain in full, with the rest retrieved from reference TRBV14 and TRBJ2-7, is EAGVTQFPSHSVIEKGQTVTLRCDPISGHDNLYWYRRVMGKEIKFLLHFVKESKQDESGMPNNRFLAERTGGTYSTLKVQPAELEDSGVYFCASSQVWGHEQYFGPGTRLTVT.

V and J are TRBV6-1 and TRBJ2-7; 7 bases match TRBD1. The CDR3 loop spans 17 amino acids. Germline lookup yields CDR1 MNHNS and CDR2 SASEGT. V trimming: 4 bases; J trimming: 3 bases; junction bases outside the gene matches: 15. CDR3: CASSALTETGRFYEQYF. The CDR3 bases are TGTGCCAGCAGTGCCCTCACTGAGACAGGGCGCTTCTACGAGCAGTACTTC.

The chain uses TRBV5-1 and TRBJ2-4; D remains unclear. The CDR3 spans 13 residues. V gave up 0 bases and J gave up 5 bases, with 6 bases separating them. CDR1 is SGHRS and CDR2 is YFSETQ in the germline V gene. The CDR3 DNA follows: TGCGCCAGCAGCTTGGCCACGGAAAACATTCAGTACTTC. Translation: CASSLATENIQYF.

The rearrangement joins TRBV7-2 to TRBJ2-2; the match to TRBD2 covers 15 bases. V gave up 1 base and J gave up 4 bases; unmatched junction bases: 7. The CDR3 has 19 residues. Germline loops: CDR1 SGHTA, CDR2 FQGNSA. DNA for the CDR3: TGTGCCAGCAGCTTAGACCTCGGACTAGCGGGAGGGGGCACCGGGGAGCTGTTTTTT. It translates to CASSLDLGLAGGGTGELFF.

V gene TRBV5-1 combines with J gene TRBJ2-2; 13 bases map to TRBD2. Trimming cost V 4 bases and J 6 bases; bases outside gene matches: 6. The CDR3 extends over 16 amino acids. Germline V gene sequence: CDR1 SGHRS, CDR2 YFSETQ. CDR3 nucleotides: TGCGCCAGCAGCCGAGGGACTAGCGGGGTGGCCGGGGAGCTGTTTTTT. This sequence encodes CASSRGTSGVAGELFF.

There are a few counts of this clone. The chain is built from TRBV11-3 and TRBJ2-2; 10 bases agree with TRBD2. The CDR3 is 15 amino acids. Germline CDR1 is SGHNT and CDR2 is YENEEA. Trimming took 6 bases from V and 5 from J; bases not matched to a gene: 6. As DNA, the CDR3 is TGTGCCAGCAGTATAGCGGGGGGTAGGACCGGGGAGCTGTTTTTT. Translating it yields CASSIAGGRTGELFF.

This chain connects TRBV19 to TRBJ2-1; 7 bases are shared with TRBD1. Germline V lookup: CDR1 LNHDA, CDR2 SQIVND (reference sequence). The CDR3 loop spans 14 amino acids. Trimming took 3 bases from V and 2 from J; bases not matched to a gene: 1. CDR3 in amino acids: CASSIQGAYNEQFF. The CDR3 DNA reads TGTGCCAGTAGTATCCAGGGGGCCTACAATGAGCAGTTCTTC.

This chain joins TRBV5-1 and TRBJ2-3; perhaps TRBD1 as D (5 bases). Germline assignment: CDR1 SGHRS and CDR2 YFSETQ. The CDR3 runs 15 residues. V was shortened by 0 bases and J by 0 bases, with 8 bases between the two germline ends. The CDR3: CASSLEGDSTDTQYF. The CDR3 DNA is TGCGCCAGCAGCTTGGAAGGGGATAGCACAGATACGCAGTATTTT.

The CDR3 region is CASSVGSSSYEQYF. Written as DNA, the CDR3 is TGTGCCAGCAGCGTAGGCTCTAGCTCCTACGAGCAGTACTTC. The gene calls are TRBV9 and TRBJ2-7, with D hard to call. CDR3 length: 14 amino acids. Germline V gene data show CDR1 as SGDLS and CDR2 as YYNGEE. V was cut by 0 bases and J by 0 bases, with 7 bases left in between.

The CDR3 DNA reads as TGTGCCAGCAGTGGTCTTTCCTACGAGCAGTACTTC. Residues: CASSGLSYEQYF. The chain joins TRBV2 to TRBJ2-7; D gene ambiguous. The CDR3 is 12 amino acids. Looked up from germline, CDR1 is SNHLY and CDR2 is FYNNEI. Trimming removed 4 bases at V and 1 base at J, with 5 bases between.

The rearrangement joins TRBV7-2 to TRBJ2-3, with a possible D match to TRBD1 (6 bases). Trimming pared 4 bases from V and 7 bases from J, leaving 15 bases between. The CDR3 is made up of 14 amino acids. CDR1 and CDR2 from the germline V gene are SGHTA and FQGNSA. The CDR3 is CASSSNQQGYTQYF. CDR3 nucleotides: TGTGCCAGCAGCTCAAACCAACAGGGCTATACGCAGTATTTT.

V and J are TRBV11-2 and TRBJ2-5, with a tentative D call TRBD2 (6 bases). CDR1 SGHAT and CDR2 FQNNGV come from the germline V gene. The V gene lost 6 bases and the J gene lost 5 bases, with 10 bases spanning the gap. The CDR3 is 12 amino acids. CDR3 nucleotide sequence: TGTGCCAGCAGGGGGGGTGGGGAGACCCAGTACTTC. As protein: CASRGGGETQYF.

This clone was seen more than once but under ten times. This chain connects TRBV3-1 (or the pseudogene TRBV3-2) to TRBJ1-1, with TRBD1 identical over 8 bases. Germline CDR1 is LGHDT and CDR2 is YNNKEL (reference sequence). Trimming at V came to 6 bases and at J to 0 bases, leaving 3 bases not matched to a gene. This CDR3 comprises 14 residues. The DNA for the CDR3 is TGTGCCAGCAGGTCAGGGGGCGTGAACACTGAAGCTTTCTTT. Protein: CASRSGGVNTEAFF.